Listed below are T cell receptor beta chains from one sample, sequenced in a study of blood T cell repertoires in COVID-19. The protocol was immunoSEQ multiplex PCR, while the TCRdb copy is restricted to in-frame clones and leaves out a portion. This sample has 130,000 or so clones, with about four fifths found just once. The specimen sequenced was peripheral blood. These receptors originate from a man in his fifties or sixties with active or convalescent COVID-19. The conserved cysteine and the conserved F or W are not part of the CDR3 here.

TRBV18	ASSPPSLTRTQY
TRBV7-2	ASSYPGAGTGELF
TRBV7-9	ASNRGVGYEQY
TRBV9	ASSVDRSNEQF
TRBV29-1	SVQGQGFSSEQY
TRBV5-4	ASSFSPTHEGTQY
TRBV9	ASAEGIGTSAYEQY
TRBV5-6	ASSLSRDQPQH
TRBV6-2/TRBV6-3	ASSQLAGVTGELF
TRBV6-4	ASSPSQADTQY
TRBV7-9	ASSSTGGATEAF
TRBV5-5	ASSRDRASYNEQF
TRBV6-2/TRBV6-3	ASSWGQYNSYEQY
TRBV5-1	ASSQGPDYGYT
TRBV30	AWSLGAGINQPQH
TRBV27	ASSLLGGVYEQY
TRBV24-1	ATSTYTDTQY
TRBV4-1	ASSQVGRDRVSSDTQY
TRBV2	ASSIERELIDTQY
TRBV11-2	ASSQGTGGYEQY
TRBV28	ASSPLELAKNIQY
TRBV11-3	ASSLAAGSDTQY
TRBV5-1	ASSSPTSGSSSYNEQF
TRBV28	AIAIGGTGYQRPQH
TRBV6-1	ASSEAWRDRTQY
TRBV5-1	ASLGDNQETQY
TRBV19	ASSSVSGTGVTEAF
TRBV9	ASTYTGMNTGELF
TRBV11-2	ASSLPSSYNEQF
TRBV14	ASSQSTRTLDTQY
TRBV10-3	AISAREQGDAEAF
TRBV18	ASSTGAPEAF
TRBV19	ASRAADSSSYNSPLH
TRBV18	ASSPSTSGIGLGYEQY
TRBV5-4	ASSLLEINEQY
TRBV19	ASSRASGPTGELF
TRBV18	ASSLKQGDSEQF
TRBV9	ASSRTDSNQPQH